This is a list of T cell receptor beta chains from one sample in a study of cytomegalovirus exposure and HLA in healthy donors. The assay was immunoSEQ multiplex PCR, and TCRdb's table has in-frame clones only and misses some. The sample contains about 160,000 clones, 65% to 85% of which appear only once. The sample comprised PBMCs. Every receptor here comes from a male donor in good health and CMV-seropositive. Both conserved end residues are part of each CDR3. The D gene is left open where the match is weak. Clone sizes are given selectively: once, few, many, or a class where the clone is expanded.

V gene	clone size	J gene	D gene	CDR3 protein	CDR3 DNA
TRBV29-1	.	TRBJ2-5	TRBD1	CSVSGQGASVPQYF	TGCAGCGTCTCGGGACAGGGGGCTTCGGTGCCCCAGTACTTC
TRBV28	.	TRBJ2-7	.	CASSRRGPYEQYF	TGTGCCAGCAGCCGGCGGGGTCCCTACGAGCAGTACTTC
TRBV6-1	few	TRBJ1-5	.	CASSEAQTTGRTISNQPQHF	TGTGCCAGCAGTGAAGCCCAAACGACAGGCCGCACAATTAGCAATCAGCCCCAGCATTTT
TRBV5-5	.	TRBJ1-1	.	CASTWRIQNTEAFF	TGTGCCAGCACTTGGAGAATTCAGAACACTGAAGCTTTCTTT
TRBV10-3	once	TRBJ2-3	.	CAIRHQGTDTQYF	TGTGCCATCAGGCACCAGGGGACAGATACGCAGTATTTT
TRBV5-1	.	TRBJ2-7	TRBD2	CASSETGTSGTEQYF	TGCGCCAGCAGCGAAACCGGGACTAGCGGGACAGAGCAGTACTTC
TRBV11-3	few	TRBJ1-3	TRBD1	CASSPGQGPGNTIYF	TGTGCCAGCAGCCCGGGACAGGGCCCTGGAAACACCATATATTTT
TRBV6-6	.	TRBJ2-7	.	CASSYSDSYEQYF	TGTGCCAGCAGTTACTCGGACAGCTACGAGCAGTACTTC
TRBV27	.	TRBJ2-5	.	CASSLIRGSGQETQYF	TGTGCCAGCAGTTTAATTCGAGGGTCAGGCCAAGAGACCCAGTACTTC
TRBV20-1	.	TRBJ1-4	.	CSASGQGKLFF	TGCAGTGCTAGTGGTCAGGGAAAACTGTTTTTT
TRBV11-3	.	TRBJ2-4	TRBD2	CASSRGGILVGPKNIQYF	TGTGCCAGCAGCCGGGGAGGGATTTTGGTTGGACCCAAAAACATTCAGTACTTC
TRBV21-1	.	TRBJ1-4	.	CASSLAGGTGEKLFF	TGTGCCAGCAGCCTGGCAGGGGGCACAGGTGAAAAACTGTTTTTT
TRBV4-3	.	TRBJ1-2	TRBD1	CASSQETRGTGGYTF	TGCGCCAGCAGCCAAGAAACCCGGGGGACAGGGGGCTACACCTTC
TRBV7-8	few	TRBJ1-5	TRBD1	CASSLGQGMRDQPQHF	TGTGCCAGCAGCTTAGGACAGGGGATGCGTGATCAGCCCCAGCATTTT
TRBV5-6	few	TRBJ2-5	.	CASSPRVLETQYF	TGTGCCAGCAGCCCCAGGGTTTTGGAGACCCAGTACTTC
TRBV28	.	TRBJ2-7	.	CASSLRDEQYF	TGTGCCAGCAGCCTACGGGACGAGCAGTACTTC
TRBV5-1	.	TRBJ2-1	TRBD2	CASSSDSGTSGRNEQFF	TGCGCCAGCAGCTCCGACTCCGGGACTAGCGGTAGAAATGAGCAGTTCTTC
TRBV2	.	TRBJ1-2	TRBD1	CASSETRGQHYGYTF	TGTGCCAGCAGTGAAACCAGGGGACAGCACTATGGCTACACCTTC
TRBV27	.	TRBJ1-5	.	CASSLGRGPNQPQHF	TGTGCCAGCAGTTTGGGCAGGGGACCCAATCAGCCCCAGCATTTT
TRBV12-5	.	TRBJ2-1	.	CASGFSLNEQFF	TGTGCTAGTGGTTTCTCCCTCAATGAGCAGTTCTTC